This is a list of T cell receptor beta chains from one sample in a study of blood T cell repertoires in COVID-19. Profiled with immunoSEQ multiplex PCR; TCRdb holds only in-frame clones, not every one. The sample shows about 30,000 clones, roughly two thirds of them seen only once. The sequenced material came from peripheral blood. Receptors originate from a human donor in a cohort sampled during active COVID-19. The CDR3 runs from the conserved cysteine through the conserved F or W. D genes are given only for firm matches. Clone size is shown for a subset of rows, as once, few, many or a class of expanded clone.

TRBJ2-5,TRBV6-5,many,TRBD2,TGTGCCAGTGCGGGGGGGGGTTCCGAGACCCAGTACTTC,CASAGGGSETQYF
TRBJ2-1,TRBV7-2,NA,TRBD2,TGTGCCAGCAGTTCACTAGCGGGCCTTAACAATGAGCAGTTCTTC,CASSSLAGLNNEQFF
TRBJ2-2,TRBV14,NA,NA,TGTGCCAGCAGCCGGACTTCAACCACCGGGGAGCTGTTTTTT,CASSRTSTTGELFF
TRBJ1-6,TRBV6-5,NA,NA,TGTGCCAGCAGTTACTCGAAACAATATAATTCACCCCTCCACTTT,CASSYSKQYNSPLHF
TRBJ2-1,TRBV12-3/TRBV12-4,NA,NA,TGTGCCAGCAGTTTAAGACGGGACAATGAGCAGTTCTTC,CASSLRRDNEQFF
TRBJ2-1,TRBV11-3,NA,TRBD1,TGTGCCAGCAGCTTGACAGGGCTCAATGAGCAGTTCTTC,CASSLTGLNEQFF
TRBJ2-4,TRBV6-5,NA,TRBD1,TGTGCCAGCAGTTACCGGGACAGGGGTCATCAGTACTTC,CASSYRDRGHQYF
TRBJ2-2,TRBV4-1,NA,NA,TGCGCCAGCAGCAGCAGGGGCACCGGGGAGCTGTTTTTT,CASSSRGTGELFF
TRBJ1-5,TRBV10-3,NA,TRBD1,TGTGCCATCAGTGAGTTTCAGGGGGTCAGCAATCAGCCCCAGCATTTT,CAISEFQGVSNQPQHF
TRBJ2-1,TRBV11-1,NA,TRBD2,TGTGCCAGCAGCACCCGACTAGCGGGAGATGAGCAGTTCTTC,CASSTRLAGDEQFF
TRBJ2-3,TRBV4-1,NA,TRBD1,TGCGCCAGCAGCCTACGGGGACAGGGGGTGACAGATACGCAGTATTTT,CASSLRGQGVTDTQYF
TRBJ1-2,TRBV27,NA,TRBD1,TGTGCCAGCCTAAGGGGGCTCAATGGCTACACCTTC,CASLRGLNGYTF
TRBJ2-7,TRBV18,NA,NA,TGTGCCAGCTCACTGGACAGCTACGAGCAGTACTTC,CASSLDSYEQYF
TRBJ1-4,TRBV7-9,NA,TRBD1,TGTGCCAGCAGCTCCCGGGCAGGGGGCATAGAAAAACTGTTTTTT,CASSSRAGGIEKLFF
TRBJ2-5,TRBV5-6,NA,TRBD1,TGTGCCAGCAGCACGGGGACAGGGAGAGGAGAGACCCAGTACTTC,CASSTGTGRGETQYF
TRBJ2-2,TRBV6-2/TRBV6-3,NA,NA,TGTGCCAGCAGTTACTCGATGGACCCAGCGGACCAAAGAACCGGGGAGCTGTTTTTT,CASSYSMDPADQRTGELFF
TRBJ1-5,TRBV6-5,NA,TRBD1,TGTGCCAGCAGTACATCAGGGGGGTACCAGCCCCAGCATTTT,CASSTSGGYQPQHF
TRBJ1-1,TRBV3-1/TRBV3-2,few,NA,TGTGCCAGCAGCAAGGACAGTGAAGCTTTCTTT,CASSKDSEAFF
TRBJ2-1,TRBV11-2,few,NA,TGTGCCAGCAGCTTTGGGGGGAATGAGCAGTTCTTC,CASSFGGNEQFF
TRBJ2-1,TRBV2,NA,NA,TGTGCCAGCAGAGTCACAGTTGAGCAGTTCTTC,CASRVTVEQFF
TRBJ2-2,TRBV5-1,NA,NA,TGCGCCAGCAGCTTGCAAGGGAAGGGGGCCGGGGAGCTGTTTTTT,CASSLQGKGAGELFF
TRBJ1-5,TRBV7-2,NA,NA,TGTGCCAGCAGACCGGAAAGTGGGGGGGGCTATTATAGCAATCAGCCCCAGCATTTT,CASRPESGGGYYSNQPQHF
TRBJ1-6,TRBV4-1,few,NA,TGCGCCAGCAGCCAAGAGGCCCTGGGCCGCAATTCACCCCTCCACTTT,CASSQEALGRNSPLHF
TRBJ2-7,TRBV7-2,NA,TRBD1,TGTGCCAGCAGCCGCGGACAGGGGGTGGGCGAGCAGTACTTC,CASSRGQGVGEQYF
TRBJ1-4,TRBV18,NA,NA,TGTGCCACCGACCCTACGGGGAGTAGGGAAAAACTGTTTTTT,CATDPTGSREKLFF
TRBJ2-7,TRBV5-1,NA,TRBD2,TGCGCCAGCAATAGCGGGGGGATCTCCTACGAGCAGTACTTC,CASNSGGISYEQYF
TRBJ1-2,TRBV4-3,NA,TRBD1,TGCGCCAGCAGCCCTAGCCGGGACAGCTATGGCTACACCTTC,CASSPSRDSYGYTF
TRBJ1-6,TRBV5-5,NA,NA,TGTGCCAGCAGCTTGGCCCCGCCTTACGGGAATTCACCCCTCCACTTT,CASSLAPPYGNSPLHF
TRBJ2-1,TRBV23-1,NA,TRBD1,TGCGGCCCGCCAGAACCCCGTTTGAGGGGGGACAGGGGGCTCGATGAGCAGTTCTTC,CGPPEPRLRGDRGLDEQFF
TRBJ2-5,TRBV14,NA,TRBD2,TGTGCCAGCAGCCAAGGACGGCTAGCGGGAGTCGGAGAGACCCAGTACTTC,CASSQGRLAGVGETQYF
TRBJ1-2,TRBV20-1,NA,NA,TGCAGTGCTCCCGGACTCGGGGGCTACACCTTC,CSAPGLGGYTF
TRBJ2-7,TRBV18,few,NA,TGTGCCAGCTCACCACAGCCCTACGAGCAGTACTTC,CASSPQPYEQYF
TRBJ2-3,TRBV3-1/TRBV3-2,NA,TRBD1,TGTGCCAGCAGCCGGACAGGGGGCTTGGGCACAGATACGCAGTATTTT,CASSRTGGLGTDTQYF
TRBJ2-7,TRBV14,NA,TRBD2,TGTGCCAGCATAGTACTAGCGGGAGGGCCCGACGAGCAGTACTTC,CASIVLAGGPDEQYF
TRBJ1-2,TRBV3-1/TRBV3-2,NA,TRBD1,TGTGCCAGCACCCCTGGGACAGGATCCTATGGCTACACCTTC,CASTPGTGSYGYTF
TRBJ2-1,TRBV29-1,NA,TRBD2,TGCAGCGTTGGAGGTAGCGGGAGGTGGTATGAGCAGTTCTTC,CSVGGSGRWYEQFF
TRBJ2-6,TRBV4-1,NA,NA,TGCGCCAGCAGCCCCAGGGGCTCTGGGGCCAACGTCCTGACTTTC,CASSPRGSGANVLTF
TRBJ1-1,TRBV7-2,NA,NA,TGTGCCAGCAGCTTAGGACTGGGGCGCACTGAAGCTTTCTTT,CASSLGLGRTEAFF
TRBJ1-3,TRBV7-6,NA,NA,TGTGCCAGCAGCCCCCCGGGTTTTGGAAACACCATATATTTT,CASSPPGFGNTIYF